The clone carrying this TCR beta chain was detected once. Some clones are missing from TCRdb's copy, which holds only in-frame ones; the method was immunoSEQ multiplex PCR. The data contain some 150,000 clones, about 88% of them singletons. V shed 5 bases and J shed 0 bases, with 20 bases lying between them. Germline V lookup: CDR1 SEHNR, CDR2 FQNEAQ (reference sequence). The CDR3 is 19 residues long. This record belongs to a study of radiation and T cells in renal cell carcinoma. Specified time point: baseline pretreatment blood. The treatment is: 15 Gy SBRT to primary tumor, nephrectomy 4 weeks later. The tumor was a clear cell renal cell carcinoma.

The receptor was isolated from a woman in her forties or fifties with renal cell carcinoma. V is TRBV7-9 and J is TRBJ1-6; the D gene is possibly TRBD1 (5 bases). The specimen was blood, collected from a patient whose treatment included radiotherapy and nephrectomy. The CDR3 loop reads CASSLQKLRESSYNSPLHF. DNA for the CDR3: TGTGCCAGCAGCCTACAAAAGCTCAGGGAGAGCTCCTATAATTCACCCCTCCACTTT.